This entry is about one TCR beta chain. Using immunoSEQ multiplex PCR, the repertoire was profiled, and TCRdb retains in-frame clones only, with some absent. The repertoire includes tens of thousands of clones, 86% of them detected once, and 20% to 25% sits in the top ten. This record comes from a study of blood T cell repertoires in COVID-19. In the study overall: The United States, Italy and Spain provided the acute and convalescent COVID-19 samples. Sample material is recorded as cDNA or gDNA derived from T cells, B-cell-depleted T cells, or PBMCs.

This receptor was obtained from an elderly woman with acute or convalescent COVID-19. The sample was peripheral blood.

The CDR3 is CAWSTFGTGGFNEKLFF. For the CDR3, the DNA is TGTGCCTGGAGTACTTTTGGGACAGGGGGGTTTAATGAAAAACTGTTTTTT. The J gene is TRBJ1-4, the V gene TRBV30; 11 bases align to TRBD1. The CDR3 length is 17 residues. V trimming: 2 bases; J trimming: 4 bases; junction bases outside the gene matches: 9. The germline gives CDR1 GTSNPN, CDR2 SVGIG (reference sequence).